The rows below give T cell receptor beta chains drawn from one sample of a study of blood T cell repertoires in COVID-19. Using immunoSEQ multiplex PCR, the repertoire was profiled, and TCRdb retains in-frame clones only, with some absent. The sample shows about 270,000 clones, approximately 89% of them seen only once. What was sequenced was peripheral blood. All receptors derive from a man aged 35-49 years with active or convalescent COVID-19. Each CDR3 is given with its conserved first and last residue. Each record gives: J gene, V gene, clone size, D gene, CDR3 protein, CDR3 DNA. D genes are given only for firm matches. Clone sizes are given selectively: once, few, many, or a class where the clone is expanded.

>TRBJ2-1|TRBV6-5|-|TRBD2
CASTLAGGYNEQFF
TGTGCCAGCACCCTAGCGGGAGGCTACAATGAGCAGTTCTTC
>TRBJ2-3|TRBV4-1|-|-
CASSQDGGSTDTQYF
TGCGCCAGCAGCCAAGATGGCGGGAGCACAGATACGCAGTATTTT
>TRBJ1-1|TRBV6-5|-|TRBD1
CASSRQGMNTEAFF
TGTGCCAGCAGTCGACAGGGCATGAACACTGAAGCTTTCTTT
>TRBJ1-5|TRBV24-1|-|-
CATSDGGEYQPQHF
TGTGCCACCAGTGATGGAGGGGAATATCAGCCCCAGCATTTT
>TRBJ2-1|TRBV7-3|-|-
CASSSDNYNEQFF
TGTGCCAGCAGCTCGGACAACTACAATGAGCAGTTCTTC
>TRBJ1-5|TRBV5-1|few|TRBD1
CASSQGQGLNQPQHF
TGCGCCAGCAGCCAGGGACAGGGGTTAAATCAGCCCCAGCATTTT
>TRBJ1-1|TRBV30|-|-
CAWSAQGNTEAFF
TGTGCCTGGAGTGCGCAGGGGAACACTGAAGCTTTCTTT
>TRBJ2-2|TRBV19|few|TRBD2
CASSITSATGELFF
TGTGCCAGTAGTATCACTAGCGCTACCGGGGAGCTGTTTTTT
>TRBJ2-2|TRBV5-4|-|-
CASSGGGGDPSLTGELFF
TGTGCCAGCAGCGGGGGAGGCGGGGACCCCTCCTTGACCGGGGAGCTGTTTTTT
>TRBJ2-1|TRBV9|-|-
CASSVVSGEQFF
TGTGCCAGCAGCGTAGTCAGCGGTGAGCAGTTCTTC
>TRBJ1-1|TRBV29-1|-|-
CSVEQTGNTEAFF
TGCAGCGTTGAACAGACAGGGAACACTGAAGCTTTCTTT
>TRBJ1-2|TRBV7-9|-|-
CASSLGGHGYTF
TGTGCCAGCAGCTTAGGGGGGCATGGCTACACCTTC
>TRBJ1-2|TRBV5-1|-|TRBD1
CASSSPGTGGGGHGYTF
TGCGCCAGCAGCTCGCCCGGGACAGGGGGCGGAGGGCATGGCTACACCTTC
>TRBJ2-1|TRBV10-1|many|TRBD1
CASSARTGESNEQFF
TGCGCCAGCAGCGCCCGGACAGGGGAGAGCAATGAGCAGTTCTTC
>TRBJ2-1|TRBV5-6|-|-
CASSLGGYNEQFF
TGTGCCAGCAGCTTAGGGGGCTACAATGAGCAGTTCTTC
>TRBJ2-5|TRBV10-1|once|-
CASSEGPASGIETQYF
TGCGCCAGCAGTGAAGGTCCGGCGTCAGGAATAGAGACCCAGTACTTC
>TRBJ1-3|TRBV7-9|-|-
CASRHSASGNTIYF
TGTGCCAGCAGACACAGTGCCTCTGGAAACACCATATATTTT
>TRBJ2-3|TRBV2|-|TRBD2
CASSVRGAKADTQYF
TGTGCCAGCAGTGTGCGGGGGGCGAAGGCAGATACGCAGTATTTT
>TRBJ1-1|TRBV13|-|-
CASSPQQGGTEAFF
TGTGCCAGCAGTCCCCAGCAGGGTGGGACTGAAGCTTTCTTT
>TRBJ2-4|TRBV5-5|-|-
CASSPPGGEAKNIQYF
TGTGCCAGCAGCCCCCCGGGGGGCGAAGCCAAAAACATTCAGTACTTC
>TRBJ1-6|TRBV30|-|-
CAWSPFGGARSPLHF
TGTGCCTGGAGTCCCTTTGGGGGGGCAAGGTCACCCCTCCACTTT
>TRBJ2-3|TRBV20-1|-|-
CSASTGTRITTDTQYF
TGCAGTGCTAGTACCGGGACTCGAATTACTACAGATACGCAGTATTTT
>TRBJ1-2|TRBV11-3|-|TRBD1
CASSLRGQGYGYTF
TGTGCCAGCAGCTTAAGGGGACAGGGTTATGGCTACACCTTC
>TRBJ2-3|TRBV24-1|-|-
CATSDVRLTDTQYF
TGTGCCACCAGTGATGTGCGGCTCACAGATACGCAGTATTTT
>TRBJ2-3|TRBV27|-|TRBD2
CASSFSGGAADTQYF
TGTGCCAGCAGCTTTAGCGGGGGGGCCGCAGATACGCAGTATTTT
>TRBJ2-1|TRBV4-1|-|-
CASTGGGAENEQFF
TGCGCCAGCACTGGAGGGGGGGCCGAGAATGAGCAGTTCTTC
>TRBJ2-2|TRBV9|-|TRBD2
CASSVNLAGGKTGELFF
TGTGCCAGCAGCGTAAATCTCGCGGGAGGGAAGACCGGGGAGCTGTTTTTT
>TRBJ1-4|TRBV6-1|once|-
CASSDGMRYEKLFF
TGTGCCAGCAGTGACGGCATGCGGTACGAAAAACTGTTTTTT
>TRBJ2-5|TRBV4-1|-|TRBD1
CASSQGGQGRKETQYF
TGCGCCAGCAGCCAAGGGGGACAGGGTAGAAAGGAGACCCAGTACTTC
>TRBJ1-5|TRBV10-2|-|-
CASRGNRVNQPQHF
TGCGCCAGCAGGGGAAACAGGGTCAATCAGCCCCAGCATTTT
>TRBJ2-3|TRBV24-1|-|-
CATSDQTAGPGTDTQYF
TGTGCCACCAGTGACCAGACAGCCGGCCCCGGGACAGATACGCAGTATTTT
>TRBJ2-3|TRBV5-1|-|TRBD2
CASSYQTSGILHF
TGCGCCAGCAGCTATCAGACTAGCGGGATCTTGCATTTT
>TRBJ1-5|TRBV11-2|once|-
CASSLRGGQPQHF
TGTGCCAGCAGCTTAAGGGGTGGGCAGCCCCAGCATTTT
>TRBJ2-3|TRBV18|-|TRBD1
CASSPTGQGIGDTQYF
TGTGCCAGCTCACCAACCGGACAGGGGATAGGAGATACGCAGTATTTT
>TRBJ2-6|TRBV3-1/TRBV3-2|-|-
CASSQGPSGANVLTF
TGTGCCAGCAGCCAAGGGCCCTCTGGGGCCAACGTCCTGACTTTC
>TRBJ2-5|TRBV7-2|-|TRBD2
CASSLKVRSGGAETQYF
TGTGCCAGCAGCTTAAAGGTCCGGAGCGGGGGTGCAGAGACCCAGTACTTC
>TRBJ2-2|TRBV14|-|TRBD2
CASSQVPSGRPNTGELFF
TGTGCCAGCAGCCAAGTGCCTAGCGGGAGGCCTAACACCGGGGAGCTGTTTTTT
>TRBJ2-1|TRBV20-1|-|TRBD2
CSASIASGGDNEQFF
TGCAGTGCTAGTATCGCAAGCGGGGGGGACAATGAGCAGTTCTTC
>TRBJ1-2|TRBV30|-|TRBD1
CAWSYTGGGYTF
TGTGCCTGGAGTTATACAGGGGGTGGCTACACCTTC
>TRBJ2-1|TRBV19|-|-
CASSMGGSNNEQFF
TGTGCCAGTAGTATGGGAGGTTCAAACAATGAGCAGTTCTTC
>TRBJ1-1|TRBV28|-|-
CASLTTGIEAFF
TGTGCCAGCCTCACTACAGGGATTGAAGCTTTCTTT
>TRBJ2-5|TRBV11-2|-|-
CASSHPRVGWVETQYF
TGTGCCAGCAGCCATCCCAGGGTGGGATGGGTGGAGACCCAGTACTTC
>TRBJ1-1|TRBV18|-|-
CASSQGDTEAFF
TGTGCCAGCTCACAGGGGGACACTGAAGCTTTCTTT
>TRBJ2-3|TRBV23-1|-|-
CASSPTWGHF
TGCGCCAGCAGTCCTACCTGGGGGCACTTT
>TRBJ1-1|TRBV7-9|-|-
CASSLSVVWKQEAFF
TGTGCCAGCAGCTTGAGTGTGGTGTGGAAACAGGAAGCTTTCTTT
>TRBJ1-1|TRBV28|-|-
CASSSPDSEAFF
TGTGCCAGCAGTTCCCCTGACAGCGAAGCTTTCTTT
>TRBJ2-3|TRBV18|-|-
CASSVLVRVTDTQYF
TGTGCCAGCTCAGTGCTGGTTAGAGTCACAGATACGCAGTATTTT